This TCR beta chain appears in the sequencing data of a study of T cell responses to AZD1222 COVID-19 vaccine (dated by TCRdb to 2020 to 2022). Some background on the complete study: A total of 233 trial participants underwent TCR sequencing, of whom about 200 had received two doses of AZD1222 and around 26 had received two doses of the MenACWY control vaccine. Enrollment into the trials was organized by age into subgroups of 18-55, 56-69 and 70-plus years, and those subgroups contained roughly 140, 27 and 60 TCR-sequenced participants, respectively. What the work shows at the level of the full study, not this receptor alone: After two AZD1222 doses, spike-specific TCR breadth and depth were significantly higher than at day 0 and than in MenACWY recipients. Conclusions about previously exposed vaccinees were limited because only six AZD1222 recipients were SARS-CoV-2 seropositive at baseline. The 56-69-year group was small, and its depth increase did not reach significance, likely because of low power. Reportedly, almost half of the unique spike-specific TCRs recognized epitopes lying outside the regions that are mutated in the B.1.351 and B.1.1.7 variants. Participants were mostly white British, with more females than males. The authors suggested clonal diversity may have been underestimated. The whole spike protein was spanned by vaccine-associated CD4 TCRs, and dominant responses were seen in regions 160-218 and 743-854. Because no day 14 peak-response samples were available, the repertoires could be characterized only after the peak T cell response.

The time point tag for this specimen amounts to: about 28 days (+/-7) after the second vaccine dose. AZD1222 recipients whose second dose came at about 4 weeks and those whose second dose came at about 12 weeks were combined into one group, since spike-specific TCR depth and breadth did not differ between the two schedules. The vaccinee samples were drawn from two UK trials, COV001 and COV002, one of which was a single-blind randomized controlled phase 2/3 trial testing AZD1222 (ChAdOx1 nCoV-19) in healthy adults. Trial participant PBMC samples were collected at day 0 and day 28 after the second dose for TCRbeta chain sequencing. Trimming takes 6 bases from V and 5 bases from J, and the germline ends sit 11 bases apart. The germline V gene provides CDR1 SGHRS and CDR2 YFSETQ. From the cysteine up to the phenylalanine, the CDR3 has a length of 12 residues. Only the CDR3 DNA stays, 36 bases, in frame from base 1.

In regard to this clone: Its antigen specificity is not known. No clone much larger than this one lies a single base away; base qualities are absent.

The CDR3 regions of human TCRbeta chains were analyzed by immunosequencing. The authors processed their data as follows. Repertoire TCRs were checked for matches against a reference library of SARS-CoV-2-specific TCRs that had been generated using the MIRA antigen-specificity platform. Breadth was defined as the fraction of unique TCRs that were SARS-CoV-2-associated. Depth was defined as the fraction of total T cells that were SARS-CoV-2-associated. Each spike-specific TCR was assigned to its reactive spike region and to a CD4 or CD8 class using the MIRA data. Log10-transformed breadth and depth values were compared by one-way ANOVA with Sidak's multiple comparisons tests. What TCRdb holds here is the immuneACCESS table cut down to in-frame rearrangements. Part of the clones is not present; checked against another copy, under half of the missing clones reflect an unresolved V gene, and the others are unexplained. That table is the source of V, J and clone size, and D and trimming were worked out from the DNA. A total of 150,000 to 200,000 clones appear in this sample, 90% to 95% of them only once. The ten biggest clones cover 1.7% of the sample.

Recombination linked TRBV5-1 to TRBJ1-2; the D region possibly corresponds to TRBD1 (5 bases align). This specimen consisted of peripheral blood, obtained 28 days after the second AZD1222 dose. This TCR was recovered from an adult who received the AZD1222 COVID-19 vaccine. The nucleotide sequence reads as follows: TGCGCCAGCACGGGGCCCAGATATGGCTACACCTTC. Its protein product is CASTGPRYGYTF.